A single T cell receptor beta chain is shown here with its context. The target antigen is unknown. A single base separates this from a much larger clone, so it may be a read error. The CDR3 spans 13 residues. The data derive from a study of T-cell reconstitution after alpha-beta-depleted transplantation in children. This sample's TCRbeta library carried unique molecular identifier barcodes. TCRdb fed the PCR reads into MiXCR, producing one record per CDR3 protein. The table has some 180,000 distinct CDR3 sequences, about 6.6% seen once. Study-wide results and caveats: Surviving recipient T cells and thymic progenitors underlay high day-60 TCRbeta diversity in some patients. Several hundred expanded graft clones reportedly supplied alpha-beta T cells about two months after transplant.

The sequence came from a boy aged 2 to 10 with acute lymphoblastic leukemia, due to receive a stem cell transplant. The source material was PBMCs, sampled before TCRalphabeta/CD19-depleted stem cell transplant. The chain joins TRBV12-3 or TRBV12-4 to TRBJ2-3, with D unresolved. The CDR3 protein is CASSLTTSDTEYF. CDR3 DNA sequence: TGTGCCAGCAGTTTAACTACCTCAGATACGGAGTATTTT.